This T cell receptor (beta chain) was observed in a study of T cells in Graves' hyperthyroidism and ophthalmopathy. Overall study context: Before treatment of any kind, peripheral blood was taken at initial diagnosis. Study conclusions and caveats: Among thyroid clonotypes expanded above 0.001, most also appeared in blood.

TCR beta CDR3 region amplification was performed from RNA transcripts. The HTBI primer set served for first-round RT-PCR of the TCR CDR3. TCRdb re-derived calls from the multiplex PCR reads in MiXCR, one entry per CDR3 protein. The sample shows over 45,000 distinct CDR3 sequences, about 49% of them seen only once. Each person with ophthalmopathy scored at least 3 on the Clinical Activity Score, reached NOSPECS grade 4 or higher, and had been ill under 3 months. Diagnoses were established using clinical symptoms, serum thyroxine and TRAb, thyroid ultrasound and orbital computed tomography. Concerning this clonotype: Its antigen is as yet unknown. An end of the junction does not agree with germline; a read error may underlie this.

The CDR3 covers 15 residues. Germline V CDR1 and CDR2: SEHNR, FQNEAQ (reference sequence). The sequence was obtained from a woman under 40 with Graves' ophthalmopathy. The V call is TRBV7-9, the J call TRBJ2-1; 8 nucleotides line up with TRBD1. Sequenced material: blood. CDR3 sequence (DNA): TGCGCCAGCAACATTGGGTGGGCAGGGGGCGGTGAGCAGTTCTTC. It is translated as CASNIGWAGGGEQFF.